The 28 T cell receptor beta chains presented below share a single source sample, sequenced in a study of identical twins. TCRdb processed the 5' RACE reads anew with MiXCR; each CDR3 protein has one entry. The data contain hundreds of thousands of distinct CDR3 sequences, approximately 6.1% of them singletons. Sequenced: naive T cells sorted from blood. These receptor sequences come from a man younger than 35 in good health.

The sample holds many counts of this clonotype. This rearrangement joins TRBV5-1 to TRBJ1-1; possible D gene TRBD1, 6 bases. Trimming removed 4 bases from V and 10 bases from J, with 20 bases in between. There are 14 residues in the CDR3. From germline, CDR1 is SGHRS and CDR2 YFSETQ. The CDR3 loop is CASSRLIGGVGAFF. CDR3 bases: TGCGCCAGCAGCAGACTAATAGGGGGGGTTGGAGCTTTCTTT.

The genes are TRBV28 and TRBJ2-4, with 9 bases identical to TRBD1. CDR3 length: 15 amino acids. Germline V gene data show CDR1 as MDHEN and CDR2 as SYDVKM. Unmatched junction bases numbered 10, after V lost 6 bases and J lost 7 bases. The CDR3 region has the DNA TGTGCCAGCAGCCCACAGGGGGCTTTGATGAACATTCAGTACTTC. Encoded protein: CASSPQGALMNIQYF.

In this sample, this clonotype turned up many times. This rearrangement joins TRBV20-1 to TRBJ2-1; a weak D match, TRBD2 (5 bases). The V and J ends lost 3 bases and 0 bases respectively, with 9 bases between them. The CDR3 loop spans 14 amino acids. The germline CDR1 and CDR2 sequences are DFQATT and SNEGSKA (reference sequence). As DNA, the CDR3 is TGCAGTGCTAGGGTACTAGTCTCCTACAATGAGCAGTTCTTC. It translates to CSARVLVSYNEQFF.

The gene calls are TRBV12-5 and TRBJ2-2; D not certain. This CDR3 comprises 13 residues. With 6 bases removed from V and 4 bases from J, the gap between germline ends came to 9 bases. CDR1 and CDR2 (germline): LGHNT, FRNRAP. CDR3 sequence: CASGFASTGELFF. CDR3 bases: TGTGCTAGTGGCTTCGCAAGCACCGGGGAGCTGTTTTTT.

The sample holds many counts of this clonotype. The chain combines TRBV12-3 or TRBV12-4 with TRBJ2-2; 10 bases are shared with TRBD2. J gave up 1 base and V 8 bases, and 7 bases lay outside the gene matches. The CDR3 has 16 amino acids. For the CDR3, the DNA is TGTGCCAGCGTTAGGACTAGCGGTAGGAACACCGGGGAGCTGTTTTTT. Translated, it gives CASVRTSGRNTGELFF.

This clonotype came up many times. The CDR3 reads CSARLLGLAGANEQFF. CDR3 DNA sequence: TGCAGTGCTAGACTATTGGGACTAGCGGGAGCCAATGAGCAGTTCTTC. The chain has TRBV20-1 and TRBJ2-1; 14 bases are shared with TRBD2. CDR1 is DFQATT and CDR2 is SNEGSKA in the germline V gene (reference sequence). V dropped 2 bases and J dropped 6; count of bases not matched to a gene: 6. The CDR3 runs to 16 residues.

This clonotype has ten or more counts. This chain joins TRBV12-3 or TRBV12-4 and TRBJ2-7, with TRBD2 identical over 9 bases. The CDR3 spans 15 residues. Germline trimming cut 6 bases from V and 3 bases from J; bases unmatched to any gene: 9. The DNA of the CDR3 is TGTGCCAGCAGCCCCCTAGCGGGACCGGACTACGAGCAGTACTTC. Protein sequence: CASSPLAGPDYEQYF.

This clonotype was seen a few times. The chain employs TRBV6-1 and TRBJ2-1; D is unclear. The CDR3 runs to 14 residues. The V gene's germline CDR1 is MNHNS and CDR2 SASEGT. V gave up 6 bases and J gave up 5 bases, with 14 bases separating them. In nucleotides, the CDR3 is TGTGCCAGCAGCGACGGAATCCCCCACAATGAGCAGTTCTTC. Amino acid sequence: CASSDGIPHNEQFF.

This clonotype has a count of ten or more. The DNA of the CDR3 is TGTGCCAGCAGTGAAGCGCAGGGCCCCAATCAGCCCCAGCATTTT. Translating gives CASSEAQGPNQPQHF. This sequence joins TRBV2 and TRBJ1-5; weak D call: TRBD1 (5 bases). Germline V lookup: CDR1 SNHLY, CDR2 FYNNEI. The CDR3 runs 15 residues. V was cut by 0 bases and J by 3 bases, with 9 bases left in between.

The table lists this clonotype with many counts. For the CDR3, the DNA is TGCGCCAGCAGCCCACTATTAGCGGGAGGAACCTACAATGAGCAGTTCTTC. Translating it yields CASSPLLAGGTYNEQFF. This chain links TRBV5-1 with TRBJ2-1, with 10 nucleotides matching TRBD2. The CDR3 is 17 residues long. The germline gives CDR1 SGHRS, CDR2 YFSETQ. V shed 4 bases and J 2 bases; nucleotides not matched to a gene: 9. Combining the CDR3 with reference TRBV5-1 and TRBJ2-1 gives the whole variable domain KAGVTQTPRYLIKTRGQQVTLSCSPISGHRSVSWYQQTPGQGLQFLFEYFSETQRNKGNFPGRFSGRQFSNSRSEMNVSTLELGDSALYLCASSPLLAGGTYNEQFFGPGTRLTVL.

The chain combines TRBV6-6 with TRBJ1-5, with 7 bases that match TRBD1. The CDR3 totals 13 residues. V was pared by 8 bases and J by 1 base, with 2 bases of the junction left unmatched. Germline CDR1 MNHNY, CDR2 SVGAGI (reference sequence). CDR3 amino acids: CASGTVSNQPQHF. CDR3 nucleotide sequence: TGTGCCAGCGGGACAGTAAGCAATCAGCCCCAGCATTTT.

The V gene is TRBV4-1, the J gene TRBJ2-2, with TRBD2 as a possible D gene (5 bases). V dropped 2 bases and J dropped 6 bases, with 13 bases sitting between them. The V gene's germline CDR1 is MGHRA and CDR2 YSYEKL. This CDR3 comprises 15 residues. The CDR3 here is CASSQPTSKAGELFF. CDR3 bases: TGCGCCAGCAGCCAACCAACTAGTAAGGCCGGGGAGCTGTTTTTT.

There are a few counts of this clonotype. The V call is TRBV30, the J call TRBJ1-1, with D unresolved. The CDR3 totals 10 residues. Germline loops: CDR1 GTSNPN, CDR2 SVGIG (reference sequence). V lost 5 bases and J lost 10, with 11 bases in between. This CDR3 is CAWGNVGAFF. The CDR3 nucleotides read TGTGCCTGGGGAAATGTGGGAGCTTTCTTT.

This clonotype was counted many times. V and J are TRBV29-1 and TRBJ2-3; D uncertain. Germline CDR1 SQVTM, CDR2 ANQGSEA. V gave up 4 bases and J gave up 3 bases, with 14 bases separating them. The CDR3 runs to 14 residues. This CDR3 reads CSVAHLLHTDTQYF. The DNA of the CDR3 is TGCAGCGTTGCCCACCTTCTTCATACAGATACGCAGTATTTT.

To note about this clonotype: Being one base from a much bigger clone, this may be a read error. The J gene is TRBJ2-7, the V gene TRBV12-3 or TRBV12-4, with 9 bases matching TRBD1. The CDR3 covers 15 residues. V lost 3 bases to trimming and J lost 1 base; unmatched junction nucleotides: 4. The CDR3 coding sequence is TGTGCCAGCAGTTTTGTGGACAGGGGTTCCTACGAGCAGTACTTC. The encoded protein is CASSFVDRGSYEQYF.

This clonotype was counted a few times. The rearrangement uses TRBV6-1 and TRBJ2-2; the D gene is possibly TRBD2 (5 bases). Germline V gene lookup returns CDR1 MNHNS and CDR2 SASEGT. The CDR3 covers 13 residues. V was shortened by 7 bases and J by 7 bases, with 13 bases between the two germline ends. The CDR3 region is CASTPSSGGELFF. The CDR3 region has the DNA TGTGCCAGCACACCTAGCAGTGGCGGGGAGCTGTTTTTT.

This clonotype was detected many times. The CDR3 reads CASSQVRDNEQFF. CDR3 DNA: TGTGCCAGCAGCCAGGTCCGGGACAATGAGCAGTTCTTC. The genes are TRBV3-1 and TRBJ2-1, with D unresolved. V was shortened by 3 bases and J by 5 bases, with 8 bases between the two germline ends. This CDR3 has 13 amino acids. CDR1 LGHDT and CDR2 YNNKEL come from the germline V gene (reference sequence).

This clonotype has a count of ten or more. The chain uses TRBV5-1 and TRBJ2-2; 9 nucleotides agree with TRBD2. The ends lost 2 bases at V and 0 bases at J; junction bases unmatched: 2. Germline CDR1 SGHRS, CDR2 YFSETQ. This CDR3 is 16 amino acids long. CDR3 residues: CASSFRLAANTGELFF. CDR3 DNA: TGCGCCAGCAGCTTCCGACTAGCGGCGAACACCGGGGAGCTGTTTTTT.

This clonotype appeared many times. This rearrangement joins TRBV6-1 to TRBJ1-5; D is uncertain. Trimming cost V 6 bases and J 8 bases, with 14 bases left between them. The germline CDR1 and CDR2 sequences are MNHNS and SASEGT. The CDR3 contains 13 residues. In nucleotides, the CDR3 is TGTGCCAGCAGACCGACACTGCAGGAGCCCCAGCATTTT. Its protein is CASRPTLQEPQHF.

Ten or more counts support this clonotype. This sequence joins TRBV12-3 or TRBV12-4 and TRBJ2-3; 10 bases match TRBD2. The CDR3 runs to 18 residues. V trimming: 4 bases; J trimming: 3 bases; junction bases outside the gene matches: 13. The CDR3 coding sequence is TGTGCCAGCAGTTCATCCAGGCTCCTAGCGGGAGAGACAGATACGCAGTATTTT. As protein: CASSSSRLLAGETDTQYF.

This clonotype was counted many times. The CDR3 region is CSAVTSAGANVLTF. CDR3 coding DNA: TGCAGTGCTGTTACTAGCGCTGGGGCCAACGTCCTGACTTTC. J is TRBJ2-6 and V is TRBV20-1; TRBD2 matches 7 bases. The CDR3 contains 14 residues. Trimming cost V 5 bases and J 2 bases; bases outside gene matches: 3. Germline V gives CDR1 DFQATT, CDR2 SNEGSKA (reference sequence).

This clonotype was observed a handful of times. The chain carries TRBV5-1 and TRBJ1-5; TRBD1 matches 7 bases. J lost 4 bases, V lost 2 bases, and 9 bases had no gene match. Per the germline V gene, CDR1 is SGHRS and CDR2 is YFSETQ. The CDR3 extends over 16 amino acids. CDR3 loop: CASSFGAGGGNQPQHF. CDR3 nucleotides: TGCGCCAGCAGCTTCGGCGCAGGGGGGGGGAATCAGCCCCAGCATTTT.

This clonotype showed up many times. CDR3 sequence reads: CASSADGKNTEAFF. Here the CDR3 DNA reads TGCGCCAGCAGCGCGGACGGGAAGAACACTGAAGCTTTCTTT. This chain uses TRBV5-1 with TRBJ1-1; D remains unclear. The CDR3 length is 14 residues. From germline, CDR1 is SGHRS and CDR2 YFSETQ. Trimming cost V 4 bases and J 1 base, with 11 bases left between them.

This clonotype showed up many times. The chain combines TRBV18 with TRBJ2-3; a possible D gene is TRBD2 (6 bases). Between the trimmed V and J ends, which lost 2 bases and 0 bases, there was a span of 15 bases. Looked up from germline, CDR1 is KGHSH and CDR2 is LQKENI. This CDR3 is 17 amino acids long. CDR3 sequence (DNA): TGTGCCAGCTCACCATGGAAGGGCGGGATAAGCACAGATACGCAGTATTTT. Encoded protein: CASSPWKGGISTDTQYF.

This clonotype was seen many times. The chain recombines TRBV7-6 with TRBJ2-5; TRBD1 aligns across 7 bases. The J segment lost 3 bases and the V segment lost 8 bases, leaving 9 bases of the junction unmatched. The CDR3 sequence is 14 residues long. Germline V CDR1 and CDR2: SGHVS, FNYEAQ. Written as DNA, the CDR3 is TGTGCCAGCTCGGCCGGGACAGCCAAAGAGACCCAGTACTTC. Its translation: CASSAGTAKETQYF.

This clonotype was seen repeatedly, ten times or more. The chain couples TRBV12-3 or TRBV12-4 to TRBJ2-1; 14 bases align to TRBD2. V was clipped by 7 bases and J by 8 bases; unmatched bases: 10. This CDR3 is 16 amino acids long. The CDR3 here is CASKIEGTSGSDEQFF. In nucleotides, the CDR3 is TGTGCCAGCAAGATCGAGGGGACTAGCGGGAGCGATGAGCAGTTCTTC.

Many counts were recorded for this clonotype. The CDR3 here is CASSLAGLAGTDNEQFF. CDR3 bases: TGCGCCAGCAGCCTCGCGGGACTAGCGGGAACTGACAATGAGCAGTTCTTC. J is TRBJ2-1 and V is TRBV4-1; 13 positions agree with TRBD2. The V and J ends lost 4 bases and 5 bases, in that order; junction bases with no gene match: 8. The CDR3 has 17 residues. Germline V gene data show CDR1 as MGHRA and CDR2 as YSYEKL.

There are many counts of this clonotype. V gene TRBV5-1 combines with J gene TRBJ2-2; 7 nucleotides match TRBD2. Germline CDR1 and CDR2: SGHRS and YFSETQ. The V and J ends lost 2 bases and 3 bases, in that order; junction bases with no gene match: 4. There are 15 residues in the CDR3. The CDR3 sequence: CASSFAGADTGELFF. The CDR3 coding sequence is TGCGCCAGCAGCTTTGCGGGAGCCGACACCGGGGAGCTGTTTTTT.